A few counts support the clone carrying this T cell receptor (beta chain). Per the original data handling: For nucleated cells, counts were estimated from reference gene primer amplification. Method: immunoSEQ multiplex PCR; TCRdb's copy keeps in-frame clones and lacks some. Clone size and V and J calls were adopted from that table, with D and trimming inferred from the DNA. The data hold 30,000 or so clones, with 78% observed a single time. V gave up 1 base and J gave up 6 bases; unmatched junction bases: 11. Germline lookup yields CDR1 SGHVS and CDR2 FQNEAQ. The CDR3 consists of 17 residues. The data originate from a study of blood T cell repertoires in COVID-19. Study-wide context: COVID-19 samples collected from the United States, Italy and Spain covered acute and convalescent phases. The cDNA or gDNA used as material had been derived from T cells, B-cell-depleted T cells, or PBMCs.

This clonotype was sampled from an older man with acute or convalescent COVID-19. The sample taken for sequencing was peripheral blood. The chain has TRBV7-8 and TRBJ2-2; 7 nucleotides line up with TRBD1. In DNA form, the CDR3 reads TGTGCCAGCAGCTTAGGACAGGGAATCTCAAGGGCCGGGGAGCTGTTTTTT. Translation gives CASSLGQGISRAGELFF.